This T cell receptor (beta chain) is drawn from a study of T cells in Graves' hyperthyroidism and ophthalmopathy. Findings of the study overall: A model of 13 V-J features distinguished ophthalmopathy from stable hyperthyroidism. Appearing also in blood were most of the thyroid clonotypes expanded above 0.001.

The hyperthyroidism patients had all been newly diagnosed, and their disease duration was under 2 months. Their ages ranged from 18 to 65 years. Germline V CDR1 and CDR2: SNHLY, FYNNEI. CDR3 size: 13 residues. Trimming shortened V by 7 bases and J by 7 bases, and 11 bases separated the two germline ends. TCR beta CDR3 regions were amplified from RNA. TCR CDR3 underwent first-round RT-PCR with the HTBI primer set. TCRdb processed the multiplex PCR reads anew with MiXCR; each CDR3 protein has one entry. The sample has 460,000 or so distinct CDR3 sequences, about 15% seen once; the top ten hold 15% to 20%. In this sample, this clonotype turned up many times. Antigen: not known.

The rearrangement joins TRBV2 to TRBJ1-6; D gene ambiguous. This clonotype originated in a woman aged 18-29 years with Graves' hyperthyroidism. Sample: blood. The CDR3, as DNA: TGTGCCAGCAATAAAGGAGCGAATTCACCCCTCCACTTT. Residues: CASNKGANSPLHF.